The 23 T cell receptor beta chains in this list originate from one sample, sequenced in a study of T cells in Graves' hyperthyroidism and ophthalmopathy. From RNA transcripts, TCR beta CDR3 regions were amplified. In the first-round RT-PCR of the TCR CDR3, the HTBI primer set was used. Each CDR3 protein is one row after TCRdb ran MiXCR on the multiplex PCR reads. The sample consists of hundreds of thousands of distinct CDR3 sequences, more than 12% of them appearing once. The sequencing input was blood. These TCRs come from a woman aged 45-60 years with Graves' ophthalmopathy.

This clonotype was seen ten or more times. The rearrangement uses TRBV12-3 or TRBV12-4 and TRBJ2-5; 9 bases are a match to TRBD2. Unmatched junction bases numbered 10, after V lost 6 bases and J lost 5 bases. This CDR3 comprises 15 residues. In DNA, the CDR3 is TGTGCCAGCAGACCTAGCGGGGTTGATCTGGAGACCCAGTACTTC. It encodes CASRPSGVDLETQYF.

This sequence joins TRBV19 and TRBJ1-1; TRBD1 matches 9 bases. Germline V lookup: CDR1 LNHDA, CDR2 SQIVND (reference sequence). The length of the CDR3 is 17 residues. J lost 3 bases, V lost 5 bases, and 13 bases had no gene match. The CDR3 bases are TGTGCCAGTAGTCCCCCGGACAGGGGTGTAATGGACACTGAAGCTTTCTTT. Its translation: CASSPPDRGVMDTEAFF.

As for this clonotype: A much larger clone is a single base away; this may be a read error. This sequence joins TRBV5-8 and TRBJ1-6; no clear D. Germline values: CDR1 SGHTS, CDR2 YDEGEE. The CDR3 is made up of 13 amino acids. CDR3 residues: CPSSLDLNSPLHF. The CDR3 region has the DNA TGTCCCAGCAGCTTGGATCTGAATTCACCCCTCCACTTT.

This clonotype was detected ten times or more. V usage is TRBV20-1 and J usage is TRBJ2-3; TRBD2 aligns across 9 bases. The germline CDR1 and CDR2 sequences are DFQATT and SNEGSKA (reference sequence). V lost 0 bases to trimming and J lost 3 bases; unmatched junction nucleotides: 10. This CDR3 spans 17 amino acids. DNA of the CDR3: TGCAGTGCTAGAGATAATGGGCTAGCGGGAACGACAGATACGCAGTATTTT. Translating gives CSARDNGLAGTTDTQYF.

The chain links TRBV4-1 to TRBJ1-2; D uncertain. CDR3 length: 15 residues. The germline V gene encodes CDR1 MGHRA and CDR2 YSYEKL. The ends were cut back, 4 bases at V and 4 bases at J, with 16 bases in the middle. CDR3 region: CASSPNLGGFYGYTF. The CDR3 DNA sequence: TGCGCCAGCAGCCCTAATTTAGGAGGGTTCTATGGCTACACCTTC.

On this clonotype itself: With a much larger clone just one base away, this may be a read error. V is TRBV28 and J is TRBJ1-4; the D is unclear. The CDR3 runs 11 residues. CDR1 MDHEN and CDR2 SYDVKM come from the germline V gene. CDR3 DNA sequence: TGTGCCAGCCTTAATAATGAAGAACTGTTTTTT. This encodes CASLNNEELFF. The full variable domain, completed using reference TRBV28 and TRBJ1-4, is DVKVTQSSRYLVKRTGEKVFLECVQDMDHENMFWYRQDPGLGLRLIYFSYDVKMKEKGDIPEGYSVSREKKERFSLILESASTNQTSMYLCASLNNEELFFGSGTQLSVL.

The table lists this clonotype with many counts. The chain recombines TRBV11-3 with TRBJ2-1, with a tentative D call TRBD1 (5 bases). Trimming took 1 base from V and 2 from J, leaving 9 bases between them. CDR1 SGHNT and CDR2 YENEEA come from the germline V gene. The CDR3 covers 15 residues. CDR3 amino acids: CASSLGQGTYNEQFF. Here the CDR3 DNA reads TGTGCCAGCAGCTTAGGTCAGGGCACCTACAATGAGCAGTTCTTC.

V and J are TRBV7-9 and TRBJ2-2; TRBD1 agrees at 7 bases. With 7 bases clipped from V and 4 bases from J, the junction kept 12 bases outside the gene matches. Germline V gene lookup returns CDR1 SEHNR and CDR2 FQNEAQ (reference sequence). The CDR3 covers 16 residues. The CDR3 DNA is TGTGCCAGCACCGCCGGCACAGGGGCCCTCACCGGGGAGCTGTTTTTT. This translates into CASTAGTGALTGELFF.

In its sample, this clonotype was seen many times. The rearrangement links TRBV30 to TRBJ1-1; maybe TRBD1 (5 bases). CDR1 and CDR2 from the germline V gene are GTSNPN and SVGIG (reference sequence). The length of the CDR3 is 14 residues. Between the trimmed V and J ends, which lost 3 bases and 5 bases, there was a span of 16 bases. The chain's CDR3 is CAWRSPGRGTEAFF. The CDR3 coding sequence is TGTGCCTGGAGGTCGCCGGGGCGAGGAACTGAAGCTTTCTTT.

This clonotype was found many times. V is TRBV7-2 and J is TRBJ1-1; 10 nucleotides agree with TRBD1. The CDR3 has 14 residues. V lost 5 bases, J lost 4 bases, and 4 bases stayed unmatched. Germline values: CDR1 SGHTA, CDR2 FQGNSA. CDR3 amino acids: CASSPRTGGTEAFF. The CDR3 DNA follows: TGTGCCAGCAGCCCCCGGACAGGGGGCACTGAAGCTTTCTTT.

V gene TRBV5-8 combines with J gene TRBJ1-2; D is perhaps TRBD1 (5 bases). The CDR3 runs to 14 residues. The V and J ends lost 2 bases and 5 bases respectively, with 13 bases between them. The V gene's germline CDR1 is SGHTS and CDR2 YDEGEE. Here the CDR3 reads CASSFRDGRYGYTF. DNA of the CDR3: TGTGCCAGCAGCTTCCGGGACGGACGGTATGGCTACACCTTC.

This clonotype has ten or more counts. The chain uses TRBV20-1 and TRBJ2-7; TRBD2 agrees at 7 bases. In germline, CDR1 is DFQATT, CDR2 SNEGSKA (reference sequence). V dropped 5 bases and J dropped 4; count of bases not matched to a gene: 5. This CDR3 has 12 amino acids. CDR3: CSAGAGAYEQYF. The DNA of the CDR3 is TGCAGTGCTGGGGCGGGAGCTTACGAGCAGTACTTC.

This clonotype was counted ten times or more. The V and J genes are TRBV10-1 and TRBJ2-7, with 7 bases identical to TRBD2. The CDR3 is 17 amino acids. Germline V CDR1 and CDR2: WNHNN, SYGVQD (reference sequence). The junction had 15 bases not matched to a gene; V was cut back by 6 bases and J by 1 base. Written as DNA, the CDR3 is TGCGCCAGCAGCGGAGGGACTATATCCGACAGTTCCTACGAGCAGTACTTC. It translates to CASSGGTISDSSYEQYF.

This clonotype was seen ten or more times. V usage is TRBV2 and J usage is TRBJ1-1; TRBD1 is a possible D gene (6 bases). The CDR3 contains 16 residues. V was trimmed by 5 bases and J by 5 bases, leaving 21 bases between them. Germline V gives CDR1 SNHLY, CDR2 FYNNEI. The CDR3 coding sequence is TGTGCCAGCAGTTTTAGGGGGGGACAATCGGGAACTGAAGCTTTCTTT. Protein product: CASSFRGGQSGTEAFF.

In this sample, this clonotype turned up many times. The gene calls are TRBV13 and TRBJ2-7; TRBD2 aligns across 13 bases. This CDR3 comprises 15 residues. V shed 5 bases, J shed 6 bases, and the junction held 7 bases outside the gene matches. The V gene's germline CDR1 is PRHDT and CDR2 FYEKMQ (reference sequence). The CDR3 DNA follows: TGTGCCAGCAGCGTCCTCGGACTAGCGGGAGCCGAGCAGTACTTC. Translating it yields CASSVLGLAGAEQYF.

This clonotype was observed many times. The chain carries TRBV20-1 and TRBJ2-5, with D perhaps matching TRBD1 or TRBD2 (5 bases each). CDR3 length: 15 amino acids. Germline loops: CDR1 DFQATT, CDR2 SNEGSKA (reference sequence). Trimming left V 0 bases short and J 1 base short, with 12 bases between. The CDR3 DNA sequence: TGCAGTGCTAGAGATGGGGGAAGTACCCAAGAGACCCAGTACTTC. Protein product: CSARDGGSTQETQYF.

This clonotype has ten or more counts. The chain recombines TRBV6-1 with TRBJ1-1, with 7 bases fitting TRBD1. Germline CDR1 is MNHNS and CDR2 is SASEGT. This CDR3 is 15 amino acids long. V dropped 3 bases and J dropped 1; count of bases not matched to a gene: 5. The DNA for the CDR3 is TGTGCCAGCAGTGATATCAACAGGGGGAACACTGAAGCTTTCTTT. Its translation is CASSDINRGNTEAFF.

The chain employs TRBV28 and TRBJ1-1; TRBD1 matches at 8 bases. Looked up from germline, CDR1 is MDHEN and CDR2 is SYDVKM. The trim removed 6 bases at V and 1 base at J, leaving 4 bases unmatched. This CDR3 has 14 residues. CDR3 in DNA: TGTGCCAGCAGAGGACAGGGATCGAACACTGAAGCTTTCTTT. Translating gives CASRGQGSNTEAFF.

This clonotype has a count of ten or more. The chain links TRBV12-3 or TRBV12-4 to TRBJ2-5; D not certain. The CDR3 is 14 amino acids. The germline V and J ends were trimmed by 7 bases and 2 bases, with 14 bases remaining between them. The CDR3 DNA reads as TGTGCCAGCACCCCACAGAGTTTTCAAGAGACCCAGTACTTC. It yields the protein CASTPQSFQETQYF.

This clonotype occurred many times. The chain links TRBV20-1 to TRBJ1-5, with 7 bases aligning to TRBD1. The germline gives CDR1 DFQATT, CDR2 SNEGSKA (reference sequence). J lost 2 bases, V lost 3 bases, and 4 bases had no gene match. The CDR3 is 14 residues long. The CDR3 DNA reads as TGCAGTGCTAGGGATACAGGGGGCAATCAGCCCCAGCATTTT. Its translation: CSARDTGGNQPQHF.

This clonotype was seen more than once but under ten times. The chain combines TRBV27 with TRBJ1-2; D gene unclear. Germline loops: CDR1 MNHEY, CDR2 SMNVEV (reference sequence). The CDR3 consists of 13 residues. V lost 2 bases and J lost 7, with 11 bases in between. The CDR3 DNA is TGTGCCAGCAGTTTACGGGCAGGCCCTGGCTACACCTTC. This sequence encodes CASSLRAGPGYTF.

The V gene is TRBV28, the J gene TRBJ2-2; unclear D gene. CDR1 MDHEN and CDR2 SYDVKM come from the germline V gene. The CDR3 has 14 amino acids. V was cut by 6 bases and J by 4 bases, with 12 bases left in between. CDR3 bases: TGTGCCAGCAGCCCCAGGAGTGTCACCGGGGAGCTGTTTTTT. This sequence encodes CASSPRSVTGELFF.

This clonotype was counted at least ten times. CDR3 protein: CASSGGRVIGETQYF. Here the CDR3 DNA reads TGTGCCAGCAGCGGCGGGAGGGTGATTGGGGAGACCCAGTACTTC. The chain links TRBV7-9 to TRBJ2-5, with 9 bases that match TRBD2. The CDR3 spans 15 residues. With V trimmed by 5 bases and J by 5 bases, 9 bases remained unmatched. Per the germline V gene, CDR1 is SEHNR and CDR2 is FQNEAQ (reference sequence).